The T cell receptor (beta chain) described here comes from a study of human T cells and chemical hapten exposure. Using its own MiXCR run on the RACE reads, TCRdb lists one record per CDR3 protein. This sample has roughly 200,000 distinct CDR3 sequences; around a quarter occur once, and the top ten carry about 2.5%. The CDR3 runs 12 residues. V dropped 2 bases and J dropped 5 bases, with 10 bases sitting between them. CDR1 and CDR2 from the germline V gene are GTSNPN and SVGIG (reference sequence). Time point reported: patch test 3, about 24 weeks after DPC sensitization. Treatment given: therapeutic diphenylcyclopropenone sensitization with weekly scalp DPC.

The J gene is TRBJ2-7, the V gene TRBV30; D gene uncertain. The receptor was derived from a woman in her 40s with alopecia areata. Some clones in this sample may be carry-over from other donors' samples. The specimen was whole blood, collected in connection with sensitization to the hapten diphenylcyclopropenone (DPC). This chain's CDR3 is CAWSIWMDEQYF. The CDR3 region has the DNA TGTGCCTGGAGTATCTGGATGGACGAGCAGTACTTC.